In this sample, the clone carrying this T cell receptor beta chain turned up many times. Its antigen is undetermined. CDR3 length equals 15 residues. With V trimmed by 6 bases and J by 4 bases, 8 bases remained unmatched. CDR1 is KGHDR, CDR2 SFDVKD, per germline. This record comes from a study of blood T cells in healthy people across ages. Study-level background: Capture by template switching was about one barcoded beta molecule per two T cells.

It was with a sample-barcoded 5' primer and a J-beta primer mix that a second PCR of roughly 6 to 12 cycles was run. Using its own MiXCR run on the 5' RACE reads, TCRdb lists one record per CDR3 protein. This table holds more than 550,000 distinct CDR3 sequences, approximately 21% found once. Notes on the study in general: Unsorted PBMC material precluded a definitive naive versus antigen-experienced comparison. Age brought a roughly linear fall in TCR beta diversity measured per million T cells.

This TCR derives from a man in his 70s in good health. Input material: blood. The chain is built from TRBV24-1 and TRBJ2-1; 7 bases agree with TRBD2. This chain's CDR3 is CATSKAGTTYNEQFF. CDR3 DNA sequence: TGTGCCACCAGTAAAGCCGGGACTACATACAATGAGCAGTTCTTC.